A single T cell receptor beta chain is shown here with its context. Its antigen remains unidentified. No clone much larger than this one lies a single base away; base qualities are absent. The sample belongs to a study of post-analysis software for immune sequencing data (dated by TCRdb to the mid-2010s). For context, the study as a whole: Relapsing-remitting, secondary progressive and progressive-relapsing multiple sclerosis were recorded as disease courses, and subtype annotation was lacking for some patients. A subset of samples was prepared in parallel using single-end sample barcoding, then pooled and co-amplified after Illumina adapter ligation. The patient repertoires were set against eleven to twelve previously published healthy control repertoires from donors whose ages ranged from 6 to 25 years.

Libraries came from PCR. The data were produced on an Illumina HiSeq 2500. To reduce PCR and sequencing biases, unique molecular identifiers were built into the TCR beta cDNA libraries. Roughly 0.5 million cDNA molecules were obtained per 1 to 10 million input T cells, so each molecule approximated one T cell. The same protocol used for the earlier healthy control dataset was applied to prepare and sequence the patient libraries. Within a given batch, samples were prepared together, multiplexed and sequenced on the same HiSeq lane. As for how the authors treated the data: Raw barcoded reads were processed with MIGEC, and single-read molecular identifier groups were discarded before consensus assembly and CDR3 extraction. VDJtools was used for post-analysis of the clonotype tables, with diversity normalized by down-sampling every dataset to the smallest sample size. Repertoire overlap clustering matched CDR3 amino acid but not nucleotide sequences to correct batch-related cross-sample contamination. TCRdb handled the public reads itself, with Q25 trimming in fastp and clone calling in MiXCR, and kept productive beta chains. One record per CDR3 amino acid sequence lists the most common genes and DNA. None of the V and J calls come from the authors' own analysis; TCRdb made them. In all, the sample holds 750,000 to 950,000 distinct CDR3 sequences, and roughly 50% of those were seen once. 4.6% of the sample rests with the top ten.

To demonstrate the VDJtools post-analysis software, the study profiled TCR beta repertoires from the peripheral blood of about 13 young patients with multiple sclerosis. The multiple sclerosis patients were children and adolescents ranging in age from roughly 6 to 16 years. General conclusions and limits of the study: The multiple sclerosis patient group was slightly younger than the control group. Direct clustering with F measure revealed strong co-clustering of samples prepared in the same batch, which led to a batch-effect correction. Compared with controls, multiple sclerosis patients had significantly lower normalized Chao1 diversity, a finding suggesting substantial peripheral T-cell clonal expansion. Patients showed significantly higher frequencies than controls for five TRBV segments, among them TRBV5-6, TRBV5-1 and TRBV20-1.

CDR1 is given as MNHEY and CDR2 as SVGAGI, both from the germline V gene. V gives up 2 bases and J gives up 1 base, and the segment between their germline ends measures 13 bases. The CDR3 runs 16 amino acids, cysteine and phenylalanine included. This entry keeps only the CDR3 DNA: 48 bases, framed from base 1. The sequenced material came from blood. The chain was built from TRBV6-5 and TRBJ2-3; TRBD2 might be the D gene, on 5 matching bases. The receptor was derived from a girl aged 5-17 years with multiple sclerosis. The CDR3 region has the sequence CASSYLALGGTDTQYF. The DNA reads TGTGCCAGCAGTTACCTAGCCTTAGGAGGCACAGATACGCAGTATTTT.